The source of this T cell receptor (beta chain) is a study of cytomegalovirus exposure and HLA in healthy donors. General observations from the study: Most of the TCR beta V segments (in an earlier analysis) were productive either about 90% or about 30% of the time.

For this clone: Its specificity is unknown.

Amplification used 60 Vbeta primers and 13 Jbeta primers. Per the original data handling: About 10 million shared chains were among approximately 80 million unique TCR beta chains counted in a later analysis. Clones were read by immunoSEQ multiplex PCR, and TCRdb kept only the in-frame ones, dropping some. That table furnishes V, J and clone size, whereas the DNA furnished D and trimming. The profile shows roughly 84,000 clones, about 78% of them singletons. The germline gives CDR1 SGHTA, CDR2 FQGTGA. CDR3 size: 14 residues. V lost 2 bases, J lost 8 bases, and 6 bases stayed unmatched. The source is a male donor in good health and CMV-seropositive. V and J are TRBV7-3 and TRBJ1-2; 9 bases are shared with TRBD1. Material for sequencing was PBMCs. DNA of the CDR3: TGTGCCAGCAGCTTATCCCGACAGGGGGACGGCTACACCTTC. It yields the protein CASSLSRQGDGYTF. Looking up the rest from reference TRBV7-3 and TRBJ1-2 gives the full variable domain: GAGVSQTPSNKVTEKGKYVELRCDPISGHTALYWYRQSLGQGPEFLIYFQGTGAADDSGLPNDRFFAVRPEGSVSTLKIQRTERGDSAVYLCASSLSRQGDGYTFGSGTRLTVV.